This TCR beta chain was documented in a study of blood T cell repertoires in COVID-19. The wider study: Acute and convalescent COVID-19 specimens originated in the United States, Italy and Spain. Sample material is recorded as cDNA or gDNA derived from T cells, B-cell-depleted T cells, or PBMCs.

Under the authors' procedure: Estimation of nucleated cell counts relied on the amplification of reference gene primers. This table comes from immunoSEQ multiplex PCR, and its TCRdb copy is limited to in-frame clones, with some not included. D and trimming come from the DNA, and the V and J calls and clone size come from that table. The sample contains 65,000 to 90,000 clones, 85% to 90% of which appear only once. The CDR3 loop spans 14 amino acids. Per germline, CDR1 MNHEY and CDR2 SVGAGI. V was pared by 7 bases and J by 4 bases, with 10 bases of the junction left unmatched. V gene TRBV6-5 combines with J gene TRBJ2-7; 7 bases are a match to TRBD1. The specimen was peripheral blood. This receptor was taken from a woman older than 75 in a cohort sampled during active or convalescent COVID-19. The CDR3 is CASIHAAGGYEQYF. The CDR3 bases are TGTGCCAGCATCCACGCGGCAGGGGGTTACGAGCAGTACTTC.